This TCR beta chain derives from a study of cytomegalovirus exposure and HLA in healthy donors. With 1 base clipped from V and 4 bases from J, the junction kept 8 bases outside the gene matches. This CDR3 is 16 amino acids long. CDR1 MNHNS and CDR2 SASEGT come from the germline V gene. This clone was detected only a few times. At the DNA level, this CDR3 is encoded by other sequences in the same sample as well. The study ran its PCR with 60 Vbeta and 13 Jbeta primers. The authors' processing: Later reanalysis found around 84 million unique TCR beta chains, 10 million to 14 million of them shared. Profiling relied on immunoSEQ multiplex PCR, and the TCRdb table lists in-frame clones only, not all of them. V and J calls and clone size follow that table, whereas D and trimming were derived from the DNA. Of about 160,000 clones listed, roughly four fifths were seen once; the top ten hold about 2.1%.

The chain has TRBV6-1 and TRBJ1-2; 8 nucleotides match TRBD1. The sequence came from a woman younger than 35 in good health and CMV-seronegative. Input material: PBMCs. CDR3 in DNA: TGTGCCAGCAGTGAAGGCCTGGGACAGGTTCCCTATGGCTACACCTTC. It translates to CASSEGLGQVPYGYTF.